The next 10 T cell receptor beta chains were all read from a single sample in a study of control samples from healthy donors and cancer patients. Here immunoSEQ multiplex PCR was the method, and the copy in TCRdb shows in-frame clones only, minus some. The repertoire holds about 84,000 clones, with 91% as singletons. The specimen sequenced was blood. The receptors here all came from a man younger than 40 in good health.

This clone has just one count. This sequence joins TRBV15 and TRBJ1-3; possibly TRBD1 for D (6 bases). CDR1 and CDR2 (germline): LNHNV, YYDKDF (reference sequence). The V and J ends lost 0 bases and 2 bases respectively, with 11 bases between them. There are 16 residues in the CDR3. CDR3 region: CATSRDGGTTGNTIYF. CDR3 in DNA: TGTGCCACCAGCAGAGATGGGGGCACCACTGGAAACACCATATATTTT.

V and J are TRBV6-5 and TRBJ1-3; perhaps TRBD1 as D (5 bases). The CDR3 extends over 13 amino acids. V lost 6 bases and J 4 bases, leaving 10 bases between the germline ends. Germline values: CDR1 MNHEY, CDR2 SVGAGI. For the CDR3, the DNA is TGTGCCAGCAGAAAAGACAGAGGAAACACCATATATTTT. Translation gives CASRKDRGNTIYF.

The V and J genes are TRBV30 and TRBJ2-1, with 9 positions matching TRBD2. Trimming at V came to 1 base and at J to 1 base, leaving 8 bases not matched to a gene. The CDR3 extends over 17 amino acids. Germline V gene lookup returns CDR1 GTSNPN and CDR2 SVGIG (reference sequence). CDR3 protein: CAWSGTGRGGSYNEQFF. The CDR3 DNA reads TGTGCCTGGAGTGGTACTGGGCGGGGGGGTTCCTACAATGAGCAGTTCTTC.

V and J are TRBV7-3 and TRBJ2-2; no clear D gene. The CDR3 spans 14 residues. The germline CDR1 and CDR2 sequences are SGHTA and FQGTGA. Trimming removed 6 bases from V and 1 base from J, with 9 bases in between. CDR3 sequence reads: CASSQNLNTGELFF. The CDR3 DNA sequence: TGTGCCAGCAGTCAGAACTTGAACACCGGGGAGCTGTTTTTT.

The V and J genes are TRBV19 and TRBJ1-5, with TRBD1 matching over 9 bases. Germline CDR1 reads LNHDA; CDR2 reads SQIVND (reference sequence). This CDR3 spans 15 amino acids. V shed 9 bases and J 6 bases; nucleotides not matched to a gene: 12. In nucleotides, the CDR3 is TGTGCCAGCAACCTCTCGGGACAGGGATCTCAGCCCCAGCATTTT. This codes for CASNLSGQGSQPQHF. Drawing the rest from reference TRBV19 and TRBJ1-5, the complete variable domain is DGGITQSPKYLFRKEGQNVTLSCEQNLNHDAMYWYRQDPGQGLRLIYYSQIVNDFQKGDIAEGYSVSREKKESFPLTVTSAQKNPTAFYLCASNLSGQGSQPQHFGDGTRLSIL.

V usage is TRBV28 and J usage is TRBJ1-5; no reliable D call. V was clipped by 1 base and J by 5 bases, with 12 bases between them. This CDR3 region has 15 residues. Germline assignment: CDR1 MDHEN and CDR2 SYDVKM. Here the CDR3 reads CASSLSPDPDQPQHF. Written as DNA, the CDR3 is TGTGCCAGCAGTTTATCGCCCGATCCGGATCAGCCCCAGCATTTT.

The chain recombines TRBV3-1 (or the pseudogene TRBV3-2) with TRBJ1-2, with D perhaps TRBD1 (5 bases). The CDR3 runs 13 residues. V gave up 6 bases and J gave up 3 bases, with 11 bases separating them. CDR1 is LGHDT and CDR2 is YNNKEL in the germline V gene (reference sequence). In DNA, the CDR3 is TGTGCCAGCAGTCCGGACACATACTATGGCTACACCTTC. Its translation is CASSPDTYYGYTF.

The chain couples TRBV6-6 to TRBJ2-1; 9 nucleotides agree with TRBD2. Unmatched junction bases numbered 10, after V lost 6 bases and J lost 4 bases. This CDR3 region has 16 residues. Germline CDR1 is MNHNY and CDR2 is SVGAGI (reference sequence). The CDR3 nucleotides are TGTGCCAGCAGCCTCCTAGCGGGGATGGGTTACAATGAGCAGTTCTTC. Translating gives CASSLLAGMGYNEQFF.

This chain uses TRBV12-3 or TRBV12-4 with TRBJ1-2; D perhaps matches TRBD1 (5 bases). The CDR3 has 13 residues. V lost 2 bases to trimming and J lost 4 bases, with 8 bases between them. Written as DNA, the CDR3 is TGTGCCAGCAGTTTACGGGGCAGCTATGGCTACACCTTC. This encodes CASSLRGSYGYTF.

V is TRBV9 and J is TRBJ2-7, with TRBD2 as a possible D gene (7 bases). The CDR3 sequence is 13 residues long. Trimming cost V 0 bases and J 7 bases, with 11 bases left between them. Germline V gene lookup returns CDR1 SGDLS and CDR2 YYNGEE. CDR3 coding DNA: TGTGCCAGCAGCGTAGCTGGGGGGGCGGAGCAGTACTTC. Protein product: CASSVAGGAEQYF.